This T cell receptor beta chain was retrieved from a study of blood T cell repertoires in COVID-19. Study in general: Both acute and convalescent COVID-19 samples were obtained from the United States, Italy and Spain. From T cells, B-cell-depleted T cells, or PBMCs came the material, which was cDNA or gDNA.

Original data processing: Estimated nucleated cell counts came from reference gene primer amplification. Repertoires were generated with immunoSEQ multiplex PCR, while TCRdb's copy carries only in-frame clones and drops some. D and trimming were read from the DNA, whereas the V and J calls and clone size are those reported in that table. The sample carries tens of thousands of clones, roughly four fifths recorded once. J gave up 5 bases and V 6 bases, and 19 bases lay outside the gene matches. The germline CDR1 and CDR2 sequences are MNHNY and SVGAGI (reference sequence). The CDR3 length is 18 residues.

The J gene is TRBJ2-5, the V gene TRBV6-6; 9 nucleotides agree with TRBD1. The receptor's source is a woman aged 45-60 years with active or convalescent COVID-19. Sequenced material: peripheral blood. The CDR3 DNA reads as TGTGCCAGCAGCCGAGCTCCACCGGGACAGGGACCGTGGGAGACCCAGTACTTC. Amino acids: CASSRAPPGQGPWETQYF.